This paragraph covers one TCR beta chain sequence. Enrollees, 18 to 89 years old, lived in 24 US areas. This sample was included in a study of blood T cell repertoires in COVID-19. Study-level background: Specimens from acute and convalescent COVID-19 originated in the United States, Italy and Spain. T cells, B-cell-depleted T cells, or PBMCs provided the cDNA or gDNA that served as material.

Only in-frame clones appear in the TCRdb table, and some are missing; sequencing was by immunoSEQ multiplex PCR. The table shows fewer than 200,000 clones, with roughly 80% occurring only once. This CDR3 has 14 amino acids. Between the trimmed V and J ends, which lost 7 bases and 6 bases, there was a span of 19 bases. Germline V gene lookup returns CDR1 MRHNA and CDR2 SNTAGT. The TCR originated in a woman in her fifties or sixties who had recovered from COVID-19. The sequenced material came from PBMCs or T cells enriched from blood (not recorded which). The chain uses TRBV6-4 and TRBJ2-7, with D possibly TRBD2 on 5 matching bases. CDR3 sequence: CASMSSGNPLEQYF. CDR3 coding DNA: TGTGCCAGCATGTCCTCCGGGAACCCCCTCGAGCAGTACTTC.